Following are 7 T cell receptor beta chains from one sample sequenced in a study of quantifying T cell responses using KT2 cells. As for the study in general: RNA was reverse transcribed with TCR alpha and beta constant-region primers.

A single-stranded UMI oligo with SP2 sequence was ligated to cDNA 3' ends. The first PCR ran around 4 cycles with an equimolar RC1.1 and RC1.2 beta primer mix. Each CDR3 protein gets one entry after TCRdb re-called the UMI-ligation and nested PCR reads with MiXCR. The profile covers over 25,000 distinct CDR3 sequences, with around 10% appearing a single time and 8% to 10% taken by the ten largest. The sample was PBMCs spiked with cells of the T cell clone KT2. The origin of the receptors is a human donor.

The rearrangement joins TRBV14 to TRBJ1-4; 9 positions agree with TRBD1. CDR3 length: 16 amino acids. The V gene's germline CDR1 is SGHDN and CDR2 FVKESK. After removal of 5 bases from V and 7 bases from J, the junction contained 11 bases not matched to a gene. CDR3 sequence: CASSRKQGAKREKLFF. The CDR3 DNA reads as TGTGCCAGCAGCAGAAAACAGGGGGCGAAGCGTGAAAAACTGTTTTTT.

The chain is built from TRBV7-9 and TRBJ2-7; the D call may be TRBD1 or TRBD2 (5 bases each). The CDR3 loop spans 13 amino acids. Trimming removed 5 bases at V and 7 bases at J, with 15 bases between. Germline V gene lookup returns CDR1 SEHNR and CDR2 FQNEAQ (reference sequence). CDR3 nucleotides: TGTGCCAGCAGCGGGGGAAGCATTGGTGAGCAGTACTTC. This codes for CASSGGSIGEQYF. The full variable domain, in which reference TRBV7-9 and TRBJ2-7 provide the parts outside the CDR3, is DTGVSQNPRHKITKRGQNVTFRCDPISEHNRLYWYRQTLGQGPEFLTYFQNEAQLEKSRLLSDRFSAERPKGSFSTLEIQRTEQGDSAMYLCASSGGSIGEQYFGPGTRLTVT.

There are many counts of this clonotype. The chain links TRBV24-1 to TRBJ2-7; no firm D call. The CDR3 has 11 amino acids. Trimming removed 5 bases at V and 4 bases at J, with 5 bases between. Germline CDR1 reads KGHDR; CDR2 reads SFDVKD. CDR3 sequence: CATSGGYEQYF. Here the CDR3 DNA reads TGTGCCACCAGTGGTGGATACGAGCAGTACTTC.

V gene TRBV2 combines with J gene TRBJ1-1, with TRBD1 identical over 9 bases. This CDR3 contains 15 residues. V lost 4 bases to trimming and J lost 1 base; unmatched junction nucleotides: 4. CDR1 is SNHLY and CDR2 is FYNNEI in the germline V gene. CDR3 region: CASSVQGAANTEAFF. In DNA form, the CDR3 reads TGTGCCAGCAGTGTACAGGGGGCAGCGAACACTGAAGCTTTCTTT.

This clonotype has just a few counts. V gene TRBV12-3 or TRBV12-4 combines with J gene TRBJ2-5; the D gene is possibly TRBD2 (5 bases). Trimming removed 6 bases from V and 8 bases from J, with 16 bases in between. The length of the CDR3 is 13 residues. The CDR3: CASRLAGRRTQYF. CDR3 bases: TGTGCCAGCAGGCTGGCGGGCCGGCGAACCCAGTACTTC.

The J gene is TRBJ2-7, the V gene TRBV7-9, with D tentatively TRBD1 or TRBD2 (6 bases each). The V end lost 5 bases, the J end lost 4 bases, and 21 bases lay between the germline ends. Germline CDR1 SEHNR, CDR2 FQNEAQ (reference sequence). There are 16 residues in the CDR3. The DNA for the CDR3 is TGTGCCAGCAGCACGTCATCCGGGGGCGTTTGGTACGAGCAGTACTTC. It yields the protein CASSTSSGGVWYEQYF.

This clonotype was observed at least ten times. CDR3 DNA: TGTGCCAGCAGTTCGGACAGGGACCCCACTGGAAACACCATATATTTT. Its protein is CASSSDRDPTGNTIYF. The rearrangement joins TRBV6-5 to TRBJ1-3, with 8 bases identical to TRBD1. The junction had 7 bases not matched to a gene; V was cut back by 4 bases and J by 2 bases. There are 16 residues in the CDR3. Germline loops: CDR1 MNHEY, CDR2 SVGAGI.